These 17 T cell receptor beta chains were all obtained from the same sample, sequenced in a study of T cell changes during pregnancy in multiple sclerosis. TCRdb keeps only in-frame clones here, not all; method: immunoSEQ multiplex PCR. The table shows about 22,000 clones, with 90% to 95% occurring only once. Specimen: CD8+ T cells from peripheral blood mononuclear cells, collected in the third trimester of pregnancy. The receptor source for this set is a female donor with multiple sclerosis, enrolled in a pregnancy study.

The V and J genes are TRBV4-1 and TRBJ2-7; 13 positions agree with TRBD2. V lost 0 bases to trimming and J lost 4 bases; unmatched junction nucleotides: 6. CDR1 and CDR2 (germline): MGHRA, YSYEKL. The CDR3 is 17 residues long. CDR3 residues: CASSQEGGLAGRYEQYF. The CDR3 DNA reads as TGCGCCAGCAGCCAAGAGGGGGGACTAGCGGGAAGATACGAGCAGTACTTC.

The chain is built from TRBV4-3 and TRBJ2-6; D perhaps matches TRBD1 (5 bases). The V gene lost 1 base and the J gene lost 7 bases, with 8 bases spanning the gap. The CDR3 is made up of 14 amino acids. CDR1 and CDR2 from the germline V gene are LGHNA and YSLEER. The CDR3 region has the DNA TGCGCCAGCAGCCAAGTCCAGGGAGCCAACGTCCTGACTTTC. As protein: CASSQVQGANVLTF.

The chain couples TRBV5-1 to TRBJ2-3, with 10 positions matching TRBD2. Trimming took 2 bases from V and 5 from J; bases not matched to a gene: 5. From germline, CDR1 is SGHRS and CDR2 YFSETQ. The CDR3 length is 15 residues. CDR3: CASSFGTSDLDTQYF. The CDR3 DNA reads TGCGCCAGCAGCTTTGGGACTAGCGATCTAGATACGCAGTATTTT.

The rearrangement links TRBV11-2 to TRBJ2-3, with D unresolved. Germline assignment: CDR1 SGHAT and CDR2 FQNNGV. There are 12 residues in the CDR3. Trimming removed 5 bases at V and 3 bases at J, with 6 bases between. The CDR3 is CASSPETDTQYF. Written as DNA, the CDR3 is TGTGCCAGCAGCCCCGAGACAGATACGCAGTATTTT. Combining the CDR3 with reference TRBV11-2 and TRBJ2-3 gives the whole variable domain EAGVAQSPRYKIIEKRQSVAFWCNPISGHATLYWYQQILGQGPKLLIQFQNNGVVDDSQLPKDRFSAERLKGVDSTLKIQPAKLEDSAVYLCASSPETDTQYFGPGTRLTVL.

The chain's CDR3 is CASSDMGRTSGSDEQYF. CDR3 nucleotide sequence: TGTGCCAGCAGTGACATGGGAAGGACTAGCGGGAGCGACGAGCAGTACTTC. This sequence joins TRBV2 and TRBJ2-7; 13 bases line up with TRBD2. The V gene's germline CDR1 is SNHLY and CDR2 FYNNEI. Losses at the gene ends were 3 bases for V and 5 bases for J; bases not matched to a gene: 10. The CDR3 has 17 residues.

On this clone itself: Compared with germline, one end of the junction differs, possibly owing to a read error. This chain uses TRBV11-1 with TRBJ2-1; TRBD1 aligns across 8 bases. In germline, CDR1 is SGHAT, CDR2 FQDESV (reference sequence). CDR3 length: 17 residues. The CDR3 loop reads CASRLGQGRYPTDEQFF. DNA of the CDR3: TGTGCCAGCAGATTAGGACAGGGCCGATATCCTACCGATGAGCAGTTCTTC.

The genes are TRBV4-3 and TRBJ1-1, with D possibly TRBD1 on 5 matching bases. Per the germline V gene, CDR1 is LGHNA and CDR2 is YSLEER. The CDR3 is 14 amino acids. Trimming shortened V by 1 base and J by 3 bases, and 9 bases separated the two germline ends. This CDR3 is CASSQGGGDTEAFF. CDR3 nucleotide sequence: TGCGCCAGCAGCCAAGGGGGAGGGGACACTGAAGCTTTCTTT.

This chain uses TRBV30 with TRBJ2-2; 12 positions match TRBD1. The CDR3 totals 15 residues. Germline assignment: CDR1 GTSNPN and CDR2 SVGIG (reference sequence). J was trimmed by 0 bases and V by 5 bases; bases with no gene match: 1. For the CDR3, the DNA is TGTGCCTGGGGGACAGGGGGCTCGAACACCGGGGAGCTGTTTTTT. Translation gives CAWGTGGSNTGELFF. Full variable domain (rest looked up from reference TRBV30 and TRBJ2-2): SQTIHQWPATLVQPVGSPLSLECTVEGTSNPNLYWYRQAAGRGLQLLFYSVGIGQISSEVPQNLSASRPQDRQFILSSKKLLLSDSGFYLCAWGTGGSNTGELFFGEGSRLTVL.

The chain combines TRBV9 with TRBJ2-7, with 10 bases aligning to TRBD2. The CDR3 consists of 16 residues. Germline trimming cut 0 bases from V and 3 bases from J; bases unmatched to any gene: 6. Looked up from germline, CDR1 is SGDLS and CDR2 is YYNGEE. The DNA for the CDR3 is TGTGCCAGCAGCGTAGGCAGCGGGAGGGGTGACTACGAGCAGTACTTC. It specifies CASSVGSGRGDYEQYF.

This clone has a handful of counts. This chain uses TRBV2 with TRBJ1-5; D possibly corresponds to TRBD1 (5 bases). V lost 7 bases, J lost 7 bases, and 14 bases lay in between. The CDR3 loop spans 13 amino acids. Germline V gene lookup returns CDR1 SNHLY and CDR2 FYNNEI. CDR3 in amino acids: CASTPDGGQPQHF. CDR3 nucleotides: TGTGCCAGCACCCCGGATGGGGGGCAGCCCCAGCATTTT.

The rearrangement joins TRBV5-1 to TRBJ2-1; 14 bases are a match to TRBD2. V lost 4 bases, J lost 9 bases, and 6 bases stayed unmatched. The CDR3 length is 15 residues. Germline V gives CDR1 SGHRS, CDR2 YFSETQ. In nucleotides, the CDR3 is TGCGCCAGCAGCATAGGGACTAGCGGGAGTAGTGAGCAGTTCTTC. Translated, it gives CASSIGTSGSSEQFF.

This sequence joins TRBV9 and TRBJ2-5; no reliable D call. The length of the CDR3 is 15 residues. V was pared by 0 bases and J by 3 bases, with 12 bases between. Germline CDR1 and CDR2: SGDLS and YYNGEE. The CDR3 nucleotides read TGTGCCAGCAGCGTAGTTGGCGGAGTAGAAGAGACCCAGTACTTC. Protein: CASSVVGGVEETQYF.

CDR3 loop: CASSLDRTDTQYF. CDR3 nucleotides: TGTGCCAGCAGCTTGGACAGGACAGATACGCAGTATTTT. The rearrangement uses TRBV7-2 and TRBJ2-3, with 7 positions matching TRBD1. The germline V gene has CDR1 SGHTA and CDR2 FQGNSA. Unmatched junction bases numbered 0, after V lost 3 bases and J lost 3 bases. The CDR3 has 13 amino acids.

This sequence joins TRBV10-2 and TRBJ2-1; 10 nucleotides line up with TRBD1. V was pared by 11 bases and J by 4 bases, with 5 bases of the junction left unmatched. Germline V gene sequence: CDR1 WSHSY, CDR2 SAAADI. The CDR3 totals 13 residues. The CDR3 loop is CAAGTGEYNEQFF. The CDR3 region has the DNA TGCGCCGCTGGGACAGGGGAGTACAATGAGCAGTTCTTC.

This chain links TRBV9 with TRBJ2-3; 8 bases are a match to TRBD2. CDR3 length equals 16 residues. Germline CDR1 and CDR2: SGDLS and YYNGEE. Germline trimming cut 3 bases from V and 0 bases from J; bases unmatched to any gene: 6. CDR3: CASSGERGSSTDTQYF. CDR3 nucleotides: TGTGCCAGCAGCGGGGAGCGGGGGAGTAGCACAGATACGCAGTATTTT.

The chain recombines TRBV4-1 with TRBJ2-2, with D perhaps TRBD1 (5 bases). This CDR3 is built from 14 residues. Trimming removed 8 bases at V and 7 bases at J, with 17 bases between. CDR1 and CDR2 (germline): MGHRA, YSYEKL. In DNA form, the CDR3 reads TGCGCCAGCGCCCCGGACACCGCCAACGGGGAGCTGTTTTTT. Translated: CASAPDTANGELFF.

The CDR3 bases are TGTGCCAGCAGCGGGGAGCGGGAGGACGAGGGGACCCAGTACTTC. Translation: CASSGEREDEGTQYF. The chain combines TRBV7-9 with TRBJ2-5, with 9 bases matching TRBD2. The germline CDR1 and CDR2 sequences are SEHNR and FQNEAQ (reference sequence). The ends lost 5 bases at V and 7 bases at J; junction bases unmatched: 11. CDR3 size: 15 residues.